This TCR beta chain came from a study of monozygotic twins with inflammatory bowel disease. Whole-study findings and limits: Relative clonotype sharing with others was diminished in IBD patients versus healthy twins, particularly with disease activity.

Added by template switching were UMIs that each held a 6-nucleotide sample barcode. TCRdb reprocessed the 5' RACE reads, with one entry per CDR3 protein and no DNA. Its table records about 160,000 distinct CDR3 sequences. With regard to this clonotype: Its specificity is unknown.

Germline-derived CDR1 and CDR2 are SGHRS and YFSETQ. The CDR3 is 16 amino acids. Specimen: blood. This TCR derives from a human donor with ulcerative colitis or Crohn's disease, or a healthy co-twin of an affected twin (not recorded which). The J gene is TRBJ2-1, the V gene TRBV5-1; TCRdb outputs TRBD1, but without DNA this stays unchecked. CDR3 region: CASSLGSLGPYNEQFF.